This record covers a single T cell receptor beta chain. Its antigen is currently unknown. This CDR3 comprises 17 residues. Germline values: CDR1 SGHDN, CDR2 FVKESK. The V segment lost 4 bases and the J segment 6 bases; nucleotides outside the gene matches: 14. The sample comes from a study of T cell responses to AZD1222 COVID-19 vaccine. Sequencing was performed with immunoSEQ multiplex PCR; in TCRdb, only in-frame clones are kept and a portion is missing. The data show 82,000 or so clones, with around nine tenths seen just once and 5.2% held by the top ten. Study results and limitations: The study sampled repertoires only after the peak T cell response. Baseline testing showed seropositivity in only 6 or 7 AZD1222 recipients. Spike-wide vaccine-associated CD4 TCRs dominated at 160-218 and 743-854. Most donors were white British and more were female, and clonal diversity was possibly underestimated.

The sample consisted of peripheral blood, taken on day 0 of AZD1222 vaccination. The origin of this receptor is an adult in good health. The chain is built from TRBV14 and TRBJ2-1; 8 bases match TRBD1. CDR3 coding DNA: TGTGCCAGCAGCCGCGGGACAGGTGGGGGAGGCCTCAATGAGCAGTTCTTC. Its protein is CASSRGTGGGGLNEQFF.